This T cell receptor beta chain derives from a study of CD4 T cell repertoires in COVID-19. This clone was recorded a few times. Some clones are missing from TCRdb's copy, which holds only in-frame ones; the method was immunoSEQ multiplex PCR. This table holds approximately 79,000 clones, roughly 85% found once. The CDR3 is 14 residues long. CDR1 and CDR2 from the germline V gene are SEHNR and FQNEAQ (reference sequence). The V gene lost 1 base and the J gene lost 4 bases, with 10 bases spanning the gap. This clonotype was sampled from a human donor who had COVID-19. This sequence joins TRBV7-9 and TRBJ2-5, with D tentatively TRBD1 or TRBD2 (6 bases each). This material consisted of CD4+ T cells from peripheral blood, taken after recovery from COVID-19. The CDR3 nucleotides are TGTGCCAGCAGCTTAGGAGGGGGGTCAGAGACCCAGTACTTC. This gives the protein CASSLGGGSETQYF.